This T cell receptor (beta chain) was identified during a study of T-cell memory formation after mild COVID-19. cDNA libraries for TCR alpha and TCR beta, carrying sample barcodes and UMIs, came from 5'RACE with constant-segment primers. MiXCR, applied by TCRdb to the 5' RACE reads, yields one record per CDR3 protein. The profile shows about 360,000 distinct CDR3 sequences, about 15% of them singletons. Study-level findings and limits: Contracting clones from day 15 to 85 had balanced CD4/CD8; later expanders favoured CD4+. Some SARS-CoV-2-responding clones were already detected in memory before infection.

Points on this clonotype: Its antigen is undetermined.

CDR3 length: 13 residues. V was shortened by 4 bases and J by 9 bases, with 16 bases between the two germline ends. CDR1 is SGHNT and CDR2 is YYREEE in the germline V gene (reference sequence). The chain links TRBV5-4 to TRBJ1-1; D unclear. The TCR originated in a man in his late teens or twenties who had mild COVID-19 (a few samples of this study predate the infection). Cell type and time point are not known. The sequenced sample consisted of PBMCs or a T cell subset sorted from them (not recorded which). DNA of the CDR3: TGTGCCAGCAGCCCCGACACCTCAAAGCAAGCTTTCTTT. This gives the protein CASSPDTSKQAFF.